A selection of T cell receptor beta chains follows, all from one sample in a study of beta chain features in type 1 diabetes. Measured with immunoSEQ multiplex PCR; TCRdb has only the in-frame clones, and not every one. The data show more than 300,000 clones, roughly 12% seen once. The sequenced sample was naive CD4+ T cells from blood. The source of these receptors is a woman between 18 and 29 years old with type 1 diabetes. The CDR3 runs from the conserved cysteine through the conserved F or W. The D gene is left open where the match is weak. Clone size is shown for a subset of rows, as once, few, many or a class of expanded clone.

-	TRBV18	TRBJ2-3	few	CASSPPSSTDTQYF	TGTGCCAGCTCACCCCCCAGTAGCACAGATACGCAGTATTTT
TRBD1	TRBV5-1	TRBJ2-3	-	CASSRGQDTDTQYF	TGCGCCAGCAGCAGGGGACAGGACACAGATACGCAGTATTTT
TRBD1	TRBV11-3	TRBJ2-1	-	CASSSTGNSYNEQFF	TGTGCCAGCAGCTCGACAGGGAACTCCTACAATGAGCAGTTCTTC
-	TRBV30	TRBJ2-7	few	CAWSTSSYEQYF	TGTGCCTGGAGCACTAGCTCCTACGAGCAGTACTTC
-	TRBV7-2	TRBJ1-5	-	CASSVSRGLGFNQPQHF	TGTGCCAGCAGCGTATCAAGGGGCTTGGGGTTTAATCAGCCCCAGCATTTT
-	TRBV7-2	TRBJ1-3	-	CASRLTAARGNTIYF	TGTGCCAGCAGACTTACGGCGGCTCGAGGAAACACCATATATTTT
-	TRBV28	TRBJ1-5	-	CASGASNQPQHF	TGTGCCAGCGGGGCTAGCAATCAGCCCCAGCATTTT
TRBD2	TRBV9	TRBJ2-3	-	CASSVGLAGAADTQYF	TGTGCCAGCAGCGTGGGACTAGCGGGAGCTGCAGATACGCAGTATTTT
TRBD2	TRBV19	TRBJ2-1	few	CASSIVLAGNEQFF	TGTGCCAGTAGTATAGTACTAGCGGGGAATGAGCAGTTCTTC
-	TRBV5-8	TRBJ2-5	-	CASSMYEGEETQYF	TGTGCCAGCAGCATGTATGAGGGGGAAGAGACCCAGTACTTC
TRBD1	TRBV7-2	TRBJ2-7	-	CASSAGQGAFYEQYF	TGTGCCAGCAGCGCGGGACAGGGGGCGTTCTACGAGCAGTACTTC
-	TRBV7-9	TRBJ2-3	-	CASSPGAAERDARYTQYF	TGTGCCAGCAGCCCAGGGGCCGCCGAGAGAGATGCCCGGTATACGCAGTATTTT
-	TRBV30	TRBJ1-5	-	CAWSSVDSNQPQHF	TGTGCCTGGAGTTCGGTCGATAGCAATCAGCCCCAGCATTTT
-	TRBV30	TRBJ2-6	-	CAWSLSKFSSGANVLTF	TGTGCCTGGAGTCTTTCAAAGTTTAGCTCTGGGGCCAACGTCCTGACTTTC
-	TRBV28	TRBJ2-7	-	CASGQGTYEQYF	TGTGCCAGCGGGCAGGGTACCTACGAGCAGTACTTC
-	TRBV25-1	TRBJ1-2	few	CASSENEEGYTF	TGTGCCAGCAGTGAAAATGAGGAGGGCTACACCTTC
TRBD1	TRBV14	TRBJ2-1	-	CASSPNDRAEQFF	TGTGCCAGCAGCCCTAACGACAGGGCTGAGCAGTTCTTC
TRBD1	TRBV7-9	TRBJ1-6	-	CASSLGTGDNSPLHF	TGTGCCAGCAGCTTAGGGACAGGGGACAATTCACCCCTCCACTTT
-	TRBV18	TRBJ2-1	-	CASSPRAESSYNEQFF	TGTGCCAGCTCACCACGAGCGGAGAGCTCCTACAATGAGCAGTTCTTC
TRBD1	TRBV11-2	TRBJ2-7	-	CASSPMGQLRTYEQYF	TGTGCCAGCAGCCCGATGGGACAGCTGCGAACCTACGAGCAGTACTTC
TRBD1	TRBV11-3	TRBJ2-7	few	CASSPQGSAYEQYF	TGTGCCAGCAGCCCACAGGGGTCCGCCTACGAGCAGTACTTC
-	TRBV30	TRBJ1-5	-	CAWARGDNQPQHF	TGTGCCTGGGCGCGGGGGGACAATCAGCCCCAGCATTTT
TRBD1	TRBV29-1	TRBJ1-1	few	CSVAYQGARGTEAFF	TGCAGCGTTGCCTATCAGGGGGCGCGGGGTACTGAAGCTTTCTTT
TRBD1	TRBV9	TRBJ2-5	few	CASSGQGQETQYF	TGTGCCAGCAGCGGACAGGGGCAAGAGACCCAGTACTTC
-	TRBV15	TRBJ1-2	-	CATSRPDGDFRLGGYTF	TGTGCCACCAGCAGACCAGACGGGGACTTTCGGCTCGGCGGCTACACCTTC
-	TRBV7-9	TRBJ2-7	few	CASTNQNSSHEQYF	TGTGCCAGCACTAACCAGAACAGTTCCCACGAGCAGTACTTC
-	TRBV20-1	TRBJ2-1	few	CSARLDEQFF	TGCAGTGCTAGACTAGACGAGCAGTTCTTC
-	TRBV7-9	TRBJ2-6	-	CASSSQPPGHSANVLTF	TGTGCCAGCAGCTCCCAACCTCCGGGACACTCGGCCAACGTCCTGACTTTC
-	TRBV5-6	TRBJ2-5	-	CASSSRETQYF	TGTGCCAGCAGCTCCAGAGAGACCCAGTACTTC
TRBD1	TRBV11-2	TRBJ1-1	-	CASGDTGTGSFKAFF	TGTGCCAGCGGCGATACGGGGACAGGGTCCTTTAAAGCTTTCTTT
TRBD2	TRBV9	TRBJ2-7	few	CASSAGTSGTYEQYF	TGTGCCAGCAGCGCAGGGACTAGCGGGACGTACGAGCAGTACTTC
TRBD1	TRBV18	TRBJ1-5	few	CASSPGQGRNQPQHF	TGTGCCAGCTCACCGGGACAGGGGAGGAATCAGCCCCAGCATTTT
TRBD2	TRBV5-1	TRBJ2-5	-	CASSSGLAGGRQETQYF	TGCGCCAGCAGCTCGGGACTAGCGGGGGGGCGACAAGAGACCCAGTACTTC
-	TRBV9	TRBJ1-6	few	CASSVEVGRTDSPLHF	TGTGCCAGCAGCGTAGAGGTAGGGAGGACGGATTCACCCCTCCACTTT
TRBD2	TRBV7-2	TRBJ2-5	-	CASSAQTSAGETQYF	TGTGCCAGCAGCGCCCAGACTAGCGCGGGAGAGACCCAGTACTTC
-	TRBV15	TRBJ1-5	-	CATSRGGHSQPQHF	TGTGCCACCAGCAGAGGAGGGCACAGTCAGCCCCAGCATTTT
-	TRBV5-8	TRBJ2-5	-	CASSPGGSSSSGGETQYF	TGTGCCAGCAGCCCTGGGGGATCGAGCTCCTCAGGAGGGGAGACCCAGTACTTC
-	TRBV7-2	TRBJ2-5	few	CASSLSETQYF	TGTGCCAGCAGCTTATCGGAGACCCAGTACTTC
-	TRBV7-2	TRBJ2-5	-	CASSFPQGRLGETQYF	TGTGCCAGCAGCTTCCCCCAGGGGAGATTGGGTGAGACCCAGTACTTC
-	TRBV4-3	TRBJ2-6	few	CASSQGVGGANVLTF	TGCGCCAGCAGCCAGGGAGTAGGGGGGGCCAACGTCCTGACTTTC
-	TRBV11-2	TRBJ2-2	-	CASSLDYRVASGELFF	TGTGCCAGCAGCTTAGACTACAGGGTTGCGTCCGGGGAGCTGTTTTTT
TRBD1	TRBV19	TRBJ1-1	-	CASTLSRQGWTEAFF	TGTGCCAGTACCCTTTCTAGACAGGGGTGGACTGAAGCTTTCTTT